These 9 T cell receptor beta chains were sequenced from one sample in a study of regulatory T cells in long-lasting Graves disease. Time point in this sample: newly diagnosed GD, antithyroid drugs for less than 3 months. Isolated PBMC RNA provided the starting material for the TCR library. HTBI primers from iRepertoire and Arm-PCR of CDR3 regions yielded the TCR beta libraries. TCRdb used MiXCR to reprocess the multiplex PCR reads, holding one entry per CDR3 protein. The sample lists fewer than 550,000 distinct CDR3 sequences; about 16% were seen once. In addition, the sample was reused for a study of T cells in Graves' hyperthyroidism and ophthalmopathy.

The sample consisted of peripheral blood mononuclear cells (PBMCs), taken at new diagnosis, from a patient treated with antithyroid drugs. The source is a woman aged 35-65 years with Graves disease.

This clonotype was seen a few times. The chain uses TRBV10-3 and TRBJ2-6, with D tentatively TRBD1 or TRBD2 (5 bases each). Germline V CDR1 and CDR2: ENHRY, SYGVKD. CDR3 length: 16 amino acids. Deletions cut 10 bases from V and 1 base from J, with 17 bases between. CDR3 nucleotide sequence: TGTGCCAGCCGGGACCGTCCTAGGTCTGGGGCCAACGTCCTGACTTTC. It is translated as CASRDRPRSGANVLTF.

This clonotype was seen many times. This chain uses TRBV12-3 or TRBV12-4 with TRBJ2-7; a weak D match, TRBD1 (6 bases). V was shortened by 6 bases and J by 1 base, with 10 bases between the two germline ends. This CDR3 is 13 amino acids long. CDR3 sequence reads: CASSSTGSYEQYF. The DNA of the CDR3 is TGTGCCAGCAGCTCGACAGGTTCCTACGAGCAGTACTTC.

This clonotype was recorded at least ten times. The chain couples TRBV6-5 to TRBJ1-6, with D perhaps TRBD1 (6 bases). In germline, CDR1 is MNHEY, CDR2 SVGAGI. V lost 0 bases and J lost 7, with 10 bases in between. CDR3 length: 15 amino acids. The DNA for the CDR3 is TGTGCCAGCAGTTACTCTACAGGGTCAAATTCACCCCTCCACTTT. Protein: CASSYSTGSNSPLHF.

This clonotype was observed at least ten times. V gene TRBV10-3 combines with J gene TRBJ2-5; 11 nucleotides line up with TRBD2. The CDR3 extends over 14 amino acids. The germline gives CDR1 ENHRY, CDR2 SYGVKD. Trimming took 10 bases from V and 5 from J; bases not matched to a gene: 9. This CDR3 reads CATGASGGSETQYF. DNA of the CDR3: TGTGCCACTGGGGCTAGCGGGGGGTCGGAGACCCAGTACTTC.

The chain has TRBV20-1 and TRBJ1-2, with D unclear. Looked up from germline, CDR1 is DFQATT and CDR2 is SNEGSKA (reference sequence). This CDR3 comprises 13 residues. Trimming left V 5 bases short and J 8 bases short, with 18 bases between. The CDR3 region has the DNA TGCAGTGCTGCCCGTCTGGATGATGTAGGCTACACCTTC. This sequence encodes CSAARLDDVGYTF.

This clonotype has at least ten counts. The chain is built from TRBV7-8 and TRBJ1-1, with D uncertain. This CDR3 has 14 residues. The germline gives CDR1 SGHVS, CDR2 FQNEAQ. Between the trimmed V and J ends, which lost 4 bases and 3 bases, there was a span of 12 bases. CDR3 residues: CASSSSPGYTEAFF. The CDR3 DNA sequence: TGTGCCAGCAGCTCCAGCCCTGGATACACTGAAGCTTTCTTT.

A few counts support this clonotype. The V and J genes are TRBV9 and TRBJ2-3; no reliable D call. This CDR3 has 13 amino acids. The V gene's germline CDR1 is SGDLS and CDR2 YYNGEE. Trimming left V 0 bases short and J 4 bases short, with 6 bases between. For the CDR3, the DNA is TGTGCCAGCAGCGTAGAATTTCCAGATACGCAGTATTTT. It codes for CASSVEFPDTQYF. The variable domain in full, with the rest retrieved from reference TRBV9 and TRBJ2-3, is DSGVTQTPKHLITATGQRVTLRCSPRSGDLSVYWYQQSLDQGLQFLIQYYNGEERAKGNILERFSAQQFPDLHSELNLSSLELGDSALYFCASSVEFPDTQYFGPGTRLTVL.

This chain links TRBV3-1 with TRBJ2-5; the D is unclear. This CDR3 region has 17 residues. The V end was cut by 4 bases, the J end by 2 bases, with 20 bases between. Per the germline V gene, CDR1 is LGHDT and CDR2 is YNNKEL (reference sequence). Here the CDR3 DNA reads TGTGCCAGCAGCCCCCCGTTAATTAGTCGAGGACAAGAGACCCAGTACTTC. Encoded protein: CASSPPLISRGQETQYF.

This clonotype was seen ten or more times. The CDR3 nucleotides are TGCAGTGCTAGTGACAGGGCGGGCACAGATACGCAGTATTTT. Its protein product is CSASDRAGTDTQYF. This chain connects TRBV20-1 to TRBJ2-3, with 7 bases that match TRBD1. This CDR3 is built from 14 residues. The germline gives CDR1 DFQATT, CDR2 SNEGSKA (reference sequence). V was pared by 3 bases and J by 1 base, with 4 bases of the junction left unmatched.